The clone carrying this T cell receptor (beta chain) was picked up many times. The entry originates in a study of response to subunit inactivated influenza vaccine. TCRdb recomputed calls from the RT-PCR reads with MiXCR, one row per CDR3 protein. The data show approximately 730,000 distinct CDR3 sequences, around 13% seen once. After removal of 1 base from V and 1 base from J, the junction contained 1 base not matched to a gene. The CDR3 totals 14 residues. Germline lookup yields CDR1 LGHDT and CDR2 YNNKEL (reference sequence). The V gene is TRBV3-1, the J gene TRBJ2-7, with 7 bases matching TRBD2. Sequenced material: PBMCs from blood, taken around two weeks before vaccination. The sequence was obtained from a man aged 45 to 65 who received an inactivated influenza vaccine. CDR3 in amino acids: CASSQGTRSYEQYF. The CDR3 DNA follows: TGTGCCAGCAGCCAAGGGACTAGGTCCTACGAGCAGTACTTC.